One and the same sample provided the 29 T cell receptor beta chains below, sequenced in a study of T cells after posttransplantation cyclophosphamide. Some clones are missing from TCRdb's copy, which holds only in-frame ones; the method was immunoSEQ multiplex PCR. Here the sample spans about 9,200 clones, about 91% being singletons. Sequenced material: memory CD4+ T cells sorted from PBMCs. These receptor sequences come from a woman aged 60 to 75 in good health, CMV-negative, and a related stem cell transplant donor.

The V call is TRBV29-1, the J call TRBJ2-2; 7 bases are a match to TRBD1. Germline values: CDR1 SQVTM, CDR2 ANQGSEA. Trimming removed 5 bases from V and 8 bases from J; junction bases left unmatched: 11. This CDR3 spans 14 amino acids. The CDR3 loop reads CSVPFRQGRGELFF. The CDR3 DNA sequence: TGCAGCGTTCCTTTTAGACAGGGTAGGGGGGAGCTGTTTTTT.

The CDR3 nucleotides are TGTGCCAGCAGTAGGGGACTAGCGAACACCGGGGAGCTGTTTTTT. Translating it yields CASSRGLANTGELFF. V and J are TRBV7-3 and TRBJ2-2, with 8 bases identical to TRBD2. This CDR3 contains 15 residues. Per the germline V gene, CDR1 is SGHTA and CDR2 is FQGTGA. Trimming cost V 6 bases and J 0 bases; bases outside gene matches: 3.

Of note for this clone: Other DNA sequences in this sample translate to the same CDR3. The chain carries TRBV7-9 and TRBJ2-3; tentative D call: TRBD2 (6 bases). Trimming took 0 bases from V and 3 from J, leaving 7 bases between them. The CDR3 loop spans 14 amino acids. Germline values: CDR1 SEHNR, CDR2 FQNEAQ (reference sequence). CDR3 loop: CASSLAGGTDTQYF. The CDR3 DNA reads as TGTGCCAGCAGCTTAGCGGGGGGAACAGATACGCAGTATTTT.

V is TRBV9 and J is TRBJ2-2; the D gene is possibly TRBD2 (6 bases). The CDR3 has 20 residues. The germline V gene encodes CDR1 SGDLS and CDR2 YYNGEE. The V end lost 0 bases, the J end lost 0 bases, and 21 bases lay between the germline ends. For the CDR3, the DNA is TGTGCCAGCAGCGTAGCTCCCCCCCTCCGAGTAGCGGCGAACACCGGGGAGCTGTTTTTT. Protein product: CASSVAPPLRVAANTGELFF.

The V call is TRBV20-1, the J call TRBJ2-1; perhaps TRBD1 as D (5 bases). The CDR3 is 11 residues long. The germline V gene encodes CDR1 DFQATT and CDR2 SNEGSKA (reference sequence). V was trimmed by 6 bases and J by 9 bases, leaving 12 bases between them. The CDR3 bases are TGCAGTGCCGCAGGGTTAATTGAGCAGTTCTTC. It encodes CSAAGLIEQFF.

Concerning this clone itself: In the same sample, other DNA sequences code for this CDR3. The chain has TRBV6-6 and TRBJ2-3, with D possibly TRBD2 on 7 matching bases. Trimming took off 2 bases at V and 4 bases at J, with 13 bases between the two ends. Germline V gene lookup returns CDR1 MNHNY and CDR2 SVGAGI (reference sequence). The length of the CDR3 is 15 residues. CDR3 sequence (DNA): TGTGCCAGCAGTTACGGGGGGGGCAAAGCAGATACGCAGTATTTT. It codes for CASSYGGGKADTQYF.

Notes on this clone: Other DNA sequences of this sample code for an identical CDR3. The V gene is TRBV19, the J gene TRBJ1-6; TRBD1 agrees at 8 bases. Per germline, CDR1 LNHDA and CDR2 SQIVND (reference sequence). Losses at the gene ends were 5 bases for V and 7 bases for J; bases not matched to a gene: 7. The CDR3 is 15 residues long. The CDR3 loop reads CASSSQGAGNSPLHF. The CDR3 DNA reads as TGTGCCAGTAGTTCCCAGGGGGCAGGAAATTCACCCCTCCACTTT.

The chain uses TRBV7-2 and TRBJ1-2; TRBD1 matches 10 bases. This CDR3 has 14 amino acids. CDR1 and CDR2 from the germline V gene are SGHTA and FQGNSA. The V and J ends lost 6 bases and 4 bases, in that order; junction bases with no gene match: 5. CDR3 region: CASRLTGGVYGYTF. The DNA of the CDR3 is TGTGCCAGCAGGTTGACAGGGGGCGTCTATGGCTACACCTTC.

This sequence joins TRBV19 and TRBJ2-5; the D gene is possibly TRBD1 (7 bases). Germline V gives CDR1 LNHDA, CDR2 SQIVND (reference sequence). V lost 4 bases and J 2 bases, leaving 14 bases between the germline ends. This CDR3 comprises 15 residues. In DNA form, the CDR3 reads TGTGCCAGTAGTAGGGGGGACAGAGTACAAGAGACCCAGTACTTC. Translating it yields CASSRGDRVQETQYF.

V gene TRBV5-1 combines with J gene TRBJ1-2, with TRBD1 matching 8 bases. The CDR3 runs 14 residues. Germline lookup yields CDR1 SGHRS and CDR2 YFSETQ. Trimming at V came to 2 bases and at J to 7 bases, leaving 7 bases not matched to a gene. This chain's CDR3 is CASSFSGGEGGYTF. CDR3 DNA sequence: TGCGCCAGCAGCTTCTCAGGGGGCGAGGGTGGCTACACCTTC.

V is TRBV5-4 and J is TRBJ1-1, with TRBD1 matching over 12 bases. The CDR3 sequence is 16 residues long. With V trimmed by 4 bases and J by 0 bases, 4 bases remained unmatched. CDR1 SGHNT and CDR2 YYREEE come from the germline V gene (reference sequence). The CDR3 DNA is TGTGCCAGCAGCCCGGGACAGGGGGCCCTGAACACTGAAGCTTTCTTT. Amino acid sequence: CASSPGQGALNTEAFF.

The chain recombines TRBV28 with TRBJ1-5; tentatively, D is TRBD1 (5 bases). The CDR3 consists of 14 residues. In germline, CDR1 is MDHEN, CDR2 SYDVKM. V was pared by 3 bases and J by 6 bases, with 12 bases between. The CDR3 region has the DNA TGTGCCAGCAGTTTGAGGGACGGGGGTCAGCCCCAGCATTTT. Its translation is CASSLRDGGQPQHF.

The chain carries TRBV6-6 and TRBJ2-2; 9 bases are shared with TRBD2. CDR3 length: 16 residues. V was pared by 7 bases and J by 2 bases, with 8 bases of the junction left unmatched. CDR1 and CDR2 (germline): MNHNY, SVGAGI (reference sequence). The CDR3 nucleotides are TGTGCCAGCAAAGCTGGCGGGGGGGCAAACACCGGGGAGCTGTTTTTT. This translates into CASKAGGGANTGELFF.

This clone was seen a handful of times. V gene TRBV6-6 combines with J gene TRBJ2-4; D perhaps matches TRBD2 (6 bases). The V gene lost 5 bases and the J gene lost 7 bases, with 18 bases spanning the gap. Germline CDR1 and CDR2: MNHNY and SVGAGI (reference sequence). This CDR3 region has 15 residues. The CDR3 protein is CASSPRGLGGNIQYF. The CDR3 region has the DNA TGTGCCAGCAGTCCGCGAGGACTTGGGGGGAACATTCAGTACTTC.

The chain links TRBV19 to TRBJ2-3; D is possibly TRBD2 (5 bases). The germline CDR1 and CDR2 sequences are LNHDA and SQIVND (reference sequence). V lost 5 bases and J lost 2, with 14 bases in between. CDR3 length: 15 amino acids. CDR3 DNA sequence: TGTGCCAGTAGTCTATTAGCGAGTCCCACAGATACGCAGTATTTT. It is translated as CASSLLASPTDTQYF.

The chain couples TRBV5-1 to TRBJ2-3; D is unclear. CDR1 SGHRS and CDR2 YFSETQ come from the germline V gene. The CDR3 length is 14 residues. Deletions cut 3 bases from V and 1 base from J, with 9 bases between. The CDR3 here is CASSSELGTDTQYF. The CDR3 DNA follows: TGCGCCAGCAGCTCGGAGTTGGGCACAGATACGCAGTATTTT. Supplemented by reference TRBV5-1 and TRBJ2-3, the full variable domain reads KAGVTQTPRYLIKTRGQQVTLSCSPISGHRSVSWYQQTPGQGLQFLFEYFSETQRNKGNFPGRFSGRQFSNSRSEMNVSTLELGDSALYLCASSSELGTDTQYFGPGTRLTVL.

Here the CDR3 DNA reads TGTGCCAGCAGCGCGGACAGCCGCTCCTACGAGCAGTACTTC. Amino acid sequence: CASSADSRSYEQYF. The rearrangement uses TRBV11-3 and TRBJ2-7; perhaps TRBD1 as D (6 bases). Deletions cut 5 bases from V and 0 bases from J, with 11 bases between. Germline CDR1 SGHNT, CDR2 YENEEA. CDR3 length: 14 amino acids.

The genes are TRBV28 and TRBJ2-7; 10 nucleotides align to TRBD1. This CDR3 has 15 amino acids. CDR1 MDHEN and CDR2 SYDVKM come from the germline V gene. The V gene end was trimmed by 3 bases and the J gene end by 2 bases; junction bases not matched to a gene: 4. CDR3 in amino acids: CASSFPGQGPYEQYV. The CDR3 DNA reads as TGTGCCAGCAGTTTTCCGGGACAGGGGCCCTACGAGCAGTACGTC.

This chain connects TRBV7-9 to TRBJ2-1; TRBD2 agrees at 12 bases. The V segment lost 5 bases and the J segment 6 bases; nucleotides outside the gene matches: 5. Looked up from germline, CDR1 is SEHNR and CDR2 is FQNEAQ (reference sequence). The CDR3 runs to 15 residues. The CDR3: CASSPLAGGPNEQFF. CDR3 in DNA: TGTGCCAGCAGCCCTCTAGCGGGAGGGCCCAATGAGCAGTTCTTC.

As for this clone: A junction end diverges from the germline sequence, so it may reflect a read error. The genes are TRBV7-7 and TRBJ2-2, with 7 bases identical to TRBD1. Germline V gene lookup returns CDR1 SSHAT and CDR2 FNYEAQ (reference sequence). This CDR3 comprises 14 residues. Here the CDR3 reads CASSPRQGMGELFF. In nucleotides, the CDR3 is TGTGCTAGCAGCCCTCGACAGGGAATGGGGGAGCTGTTTTTT.

The chain is built from TRBV30 and TRBJ2-1; 15 bases match TRBD2. The CDR3 covers 14 residues. V was pared by 2 bases and J by 11 bases, with 4 bases of the junction left unmatched. In germline, CDR1 is GTSNPN, CDR2 SVGIG (reference sequence). The CDR3 protein is CAWSLGTSGRKQFF. As DNA, the CDR3 is TGTGCCTGGAGTCTAGGGACTAGCGGGAGGAAGCAGTTCTTC.

The J gene is TRBJ2-5, the V gene TRBV5-1, with D perhaps TRBD2 (5 bases). There are 13 residues in the CDR3. Between the trimmed V and J ends, which lost 4 bases and 0 bases, there was a span of 7 bases. Germline values: CDR1 SGHRS, CDR2 YFSETQ. CDR3 amino acids: CASSRGYQETQYF. DNA of the CDR3: TGCGCCAGCAGCCGAGGGTACCAAGAGACCCAGTACTTC.

The chain is built from TRBV30 and TRBJ2-5; D may be TRBD1 (6 bases). This CDR3 has 15 residues. V was clipped by 0 bases and J by 1 base, with 12 bases between them. Germline values: CDR1 GTSNPN, CDR2 SVGIG (reference sequence). The CDR3 sequence is CAWSVGLGGQETQYF. In DNA form, the CDR3 reads TGTGCCTGGAGTGTTGGCCTAGGGGGCCAAGAGACCCAGTACTTC.

This clone was seen only a few times. The V call is TRBV28, the J call TRBJ1-4; TRBD1 matches at 7 bases. The CDR3 loop spans 15 amino acids. CDR1 is MDHEN and CDR2 is SYDVKM in the germline V gene. The trim removed 7 bases at V and 8 bases at J, leaving 13 bases unmatched. This chain's CDR3 is CASNAPRGRYEKLFF. In DNA form, the CDR3 reads TGTGCCAGCAACGCACCCAGGGGGAGATACGAAAAACTGTTTTTT.

The genes are TRBV5-1 and TRBJ2-1; the match to TRBD2 covers 11 bases. The CDR3 sequence is 16 residues long. The trim removed 4 bases at V and 5 bases at J, leaving 8 bases unmatched. Germline loops: CDR1 SGHRS, CDR2 YFSETQ. CDR3 in amino acids: CASSRSLAGGNNEQFF. The CDR3 coding sequence is TGCGCCAGCAGCCGGTCGCTAGCGGGAGGAAACAATGAGCAGTTCTTC.

The J gene is TRBJ2-3, the V gene TRBV11-1, with D perhaps matching TRBD2 (5 bases). V lost 5 bases and J lost 0, with 15 bases in between. CDR1 and CDR2 from the germline V gene are SGHAT and FQDESV (reference sequence). This CDR3 has 16 amino acids. Here the CDR3 DNA reads TGTGCCAGCAGCCCACGGAGAGGGCGCAGCACAGATACGCAGTATTTT. It codes for CASSPRRGRSTDTQYF.

The genes are TRBV5-4 and TRBJ1-5; unclear D gene. Germline CDR1 SGHNT, CDR2 YYREEE (reference sequence). V was trimmed by 0 bases and J by 1 base, leaving 8 bases between them. The CDR3 runs to 15 residues. For the CDR3, the DNA is TGTGCCAGCAGCTTGGGGGTCGGGAGCAATCAGCCCCAGCATTTT. It codes for CASSLGVGSNQPQHF.

The chain combines TRBV29-1 with TRBJ2-1; possible D gene TRBD2, 6 bases. The CDR3 covers 12 residues. The V end was cut by 6 bases, the J end by 8 bases, with 14 bases between. Germline CDR1 is SQVTM and CDR2 is ANQGSEA. The CDR3 DNA follows: TGCAGCGTCGGGACTTCCAGTTATGAGCAGTTCTTC. It is translated as CSVGTSSYEQFF.

The chain recombines TRBV2 with TRBJ2-1; 9 bases agree with TRBD2. V was pared by 6 bases and J by 3 bases, with 6 bases of the junction left unmatched. The CDR3 extends over 15 amino acids. The V gene's germline CDR1 is SNHLY and CDR2 FYNNEI. CDR3 sequence: CASSAGTSLYNEQFF. The DNA of the CDR3 is TGTGCCAGCAGCGCCGGGACTAGCCTCTACAATGAGCAGTTCTTC. The variable domain in full, completed from reference TRBV2 and TRBJ2-1, reads EPEVTQTPSHQVTQMGQEVILRCVPISNHLYFYWYRQILGQKVEFLVSFYNNEISEKSEIFDDQFSVERPDGSNFTLKIRSTKLEDSAMYFCASSAGTSLYNEQFFGPGTRLTVL.